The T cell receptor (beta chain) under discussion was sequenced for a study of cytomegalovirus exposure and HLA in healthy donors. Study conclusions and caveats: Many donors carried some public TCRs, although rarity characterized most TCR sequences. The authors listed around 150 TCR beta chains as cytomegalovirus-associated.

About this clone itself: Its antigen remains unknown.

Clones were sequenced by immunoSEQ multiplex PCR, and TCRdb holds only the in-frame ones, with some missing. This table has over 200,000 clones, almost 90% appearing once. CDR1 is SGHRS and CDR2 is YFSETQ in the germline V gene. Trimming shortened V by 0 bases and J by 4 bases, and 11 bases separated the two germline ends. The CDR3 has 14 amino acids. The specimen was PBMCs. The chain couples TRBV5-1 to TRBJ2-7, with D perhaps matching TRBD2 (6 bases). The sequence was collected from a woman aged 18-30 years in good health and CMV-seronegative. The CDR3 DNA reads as TGCGCCAGCAGCTTGGTGGCGGGGCGATACGAGCAGTACTTC. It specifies CASSLVAGRYEQYF.